Shown below are 24 T cell receptor beta chains from a single sample sequenced in a study of molecular identifiers for immune sequencing clone quantification. TCRdb re-analysed the PCR reads in MiXCR, keeping a single row per CDR3 protein. Here the sample spans about 510,000 distinct CDR3 sequences, around 23% being singletons. Input material: naive CD8+ T cells from blood, with Jurkat cell RNA spiked in. Described subset: FACS-sorted CD8+CD4-CCR7+CD45RA+ naive T cells. The receptors stem from a human donor in good health. Some libraries in this study had Jurkat cell RNA spiked in.

The chain recombines TRBV5-3 with TRBJ1-5; 8 positions agree with TRBD1. TRBV5-3 is sorted into the ORF group, with uncertain function. The CDR3 runs to 16 residues. Germline trimming cut 0 bases from V and 2 bases from J; bases unmatched to any gene: 4. CDR3 coding DNA: TGTGCCAGAAGCTTGGTGGCAGGGGGCGGCAATCAGCCCCAGCATTTT. Its protein is CARSLVAGGGNQPQHF.

The chain carries TRBV2 and TRBJ2-3; possibly TRBD1 for D (6 bases). The CDR3 length is 17 residues. Per germline, CDR1 SNHLY and CDR2 FYNNEI. V lost 3 bases and J 2 bases, leaving 18 bases between the germline ends. This chain's CDR3 is CASSDNPGQVNTDTQYF. The DNA of the CDR3 is TGTGCCAGCAGTGACAACCCGGGACAAGTAAACACAGATACGCAGTATTTT.

This clonotype was found many times. The rearrangement links TRBV12-3 or TRBV12-4 to TRBJ2-3, with a possible D match to TRBD2 (5 bases). This CDR3 contains 13 residues. The V end was cut by 3 bases, the J end by 2 bases, with 6 bases between. As DNA, the CDR3 is TGTGCCAGCAGTTTGGAGGACACAGATACGCAGTATTTT. Amino acid sequence: CASSLEDTDTQYF.

This clonotype has only a few counts. The chain uses TRBV7-2 and TRBJ2-5, with D unresolved. This CDR3 is 17 amino acids long. Germline V gene data show CDR1 as SGHTA and CDR2 as FQGNSA. Between the trimmed V and J ends, which lost 2 bases and 5 bases, there was a span of 21 bases. In nucleotides, the CDR3 is TGTGCCAGCAGCTTAAATCTTGAGTCACTTTTGGGGGAGACCCAGTACTTC. This translates into CASSLNLESLLGETQYF.

This rearrangement joins TRBV5-1 to TRBJ2-7; 9 bases are a match to TRBD1. There are 15 residues in the CDR3. Germline V lookup: CDR1 SGHRS, CDR2 YFSETQ. The V and J ends lost 2 bases and 4 bases, in that order; junction bases with no gene match: 7. The CDR3 sequence is CASSLGQGLNYEQYF. DNA for the CDR3: TGCGCCAGCAGCTTAGGACAGGGGTTAAATTACGAGCAGTACTTC.

This clonotype has only one observation. This chain uses TRBV19 with TRBJ1-5, with 8 nucleotides matching TRBD1. This CDR3 region has 15 residues. Germline V lookup: CDR1 LNHDA, CDR2 SQIVND (reference sequence). V trimming: 7 bases; J trimming: 7 bases; junction bases outside the gene matches: 12. CDR3 nucleotide sequence: TGTGCCAGTAATATCATAAGACAGGGGATACAGCCCCAGCATTTT. Translation: CASNIIRQGIQPQHF.

The genes are TRBV20-1 and TRBJ2-7, with 7 bases aligning to TRBD1. CDR1 DFQATT and CDR2 SNEGSKA come from the germline V gene (reference sequence). V lost 8 bases, J lost 0 bases, and 1 base stayed unmatched. There are 11 residues in the CDR3. CDR3 loop: CSTGVSYEQYF. As DNA, the CDR3 is TGCAGTACAGGGGTCTCCTACGAGCAGTACTTC.

Only a few counts were recorded for this clonotype. The gene calls are TRBV29-1 and TRBJ2-7; no firm D call. The CDR3 contains 11 residues. The V gene lost 0 bases and the J gene lost 5 bases, with 5 bases spanning the gap. Germline V lookup: CDR1 SQVTM, CDR2 ANQGSEA. The CDR3 reads CSVEDTDEQYF. As DNA, the CDR3 is TGCAGCGTTGAAGATACGGACGAGCAGTACTTC.

This clonotype was counted at least ten times. The J gene is TRBJ2-1, the V gene TRBV27; TRBD2 matches at 10 bases. V gave up 7 bases and J gave up 7 bases; unmatched junction bases: 10. Germline V lookup: CDR1 MNHEY, CDR2 SMNVEV (reference sequence). This CDR3 is 15 amino acids long. Here the CDR3 reads CASNNLAGVWNEQFF. The CDR3 DNA follows: TGTGCCAGCAATAATCTAGCGGGAGTATGGAATGAGCAGTTCTTC.

This clonotype was observed many times. The rearrangement uses TRBV12-3 or TRBV12-4 and TRBJ1-1, with TRBD1 identical over 7 bases. J was trimmed by 3 bases and V by 7 bases; bases with no gene match: 8. This CDR3 has 14 residues. The CDR3 coding sequence is TGTGCCAGCACCTGGGACAGCTCAGACACTGAAGCTTTCTTT. Protein: CASTWDSSDTEAFF.

The count of this clonotype is one. This chain uses TRBV4-1 with TRBJ2-5; 8 bases are a match to TRBD1. The germline V gene has CDR1 MGHRA and CDR2 YSYEKL. The CDR3 runs to 17 residues. Trimming took 3 bases from V and 1 from J; bases not matched to a gene: 10. CDR3 loop: CASSQGPWTGIQETQYF. In nucleotides, the CDR3 is TGCGCCAGCAGCCAGGGACCCTGGACAGGGATCCAAGAGACCCAGTACTTC.

This clonotype was counted at least ten times. The chain combines TRBV5-1 with TRBJ2-3; TRBD2 matches at 8 bases. Germline CDR1 is SGHRS and CDR2 is YFSETQ. With V trimmed by 4 bases and J by 1 base, 2 bases remained unmatched. The CDR3 has 14 amino acids. The CDR3 is CASSRAGGTDTQYF. The CDR3 nucleotides read TGCGCCAGCAGCCGAGCGGGGGGCACAGATACGCAGTATTTT.

This clonotype was seen a handful of times. This rearrangement joins TRBV25-1 to TRBJ1-1; D is unclear. The germline V gene encodes CDR1 MGHDK and CDR2 SYGVNS. The CDR3 is 11 residues long. The V and J ends lost 7 bases and 5 bases respectively, with 8 bases between them. The CDR3 DNA reads as TGTGCCAGCATGGGAGGTACTGAAGCTTTCTTT. It codes for CASMGGTEAFF.

This clonotype was counted at least ten times. The chain uses TRBV13 and TRBJ1-4; TRBD1 might be the D (5 bases). Trimming pared 7 bases from V and 5 bases from J, leaving 11 bases between. CDR1 and CDR2 from the germline V gene are PRHDT and FYEKMQ (reference sequence). This CDR3 spans 13 amino acids. CDR3 protein: CASKISGNEKLFF. For the CDR3, the DNA is TGTGCCAGCAAGATTTCAGGGAATGAAAAACTGTTTTTT. Together with reference TRBV13 and TRBJ1-4, the CDR3 gives the full variable domain: AAGVIQSPRHLIKEKRETATLKCYPIPRHDTVYWYQQGPGQDPQFLISFYEKMQSDKGSIPDRFSAQQFSDYHSELNMSSLELGDSALYFCASKISGNEKLFFGSGTQLSVL.

This clonotype was picked up many times. J is TRBJ1-6 and V is TRBV7-9, with unresolved D. Germline CDR1 and CDR2: SEHNR and FQNEAQ (reference sequence). The CDR3 runs 14 residues. The V and J ends lost 3 bases and 2 bases respectively, with 5 bases between them. The chain's CDR3 is CASSLPAYNSPLHF. The CDR3 bases are TGTGCCAGCAGCTTGCCGGCCTATAATTCACCCCTCCACTTT.

The genes are TRBV7-9 and TRBJ1-1; 7 bases match TRBD1. The junction had 6 bases not matched to a gene; V was cut back by 4 bases and J by 4 bases. Germline loops: CDR1 SEHNR, CDR2 FQNEAQ (reference sequence). The CDR3 covers 14 residues. The CDR3 here is CASSWGQPTTEAFF. The DNA for the CDR3 is TGTGCCAGCAGCTGGGGACAGCCAACCACTGAAGCTTTCTTT.

This clonotype was recorded a few times. This chain uses TRBV27 with TRBJ1-5; 7 nucleotides agree with TRBD1. There are 17 residues in the CDR3. CDR1 and CDR2 from the germline V gene are MNHEY and SMNVEV (reference sequence). V shed 4 bases, J shed 6 bases, and the junction held 15 bases outside the gene matches. For the CDR3, the DNA is TGTGCCAGCAGTTCCGGGACAGTCCACGTCGGGGTTCAGCCCCAGCATTTT. Translating gives CASSSGTVHVGVQPQHF.

The chain combines TRBV6-2 or TRBV6-3 with TRBJ2-3; 7 positions agree with TRBD2. CDR3 length: 14 residues. Per germline, CDR1 MNHEY and CDR2 SVGEGT. The V segment lost 6 bases and the J segment 2 bases; nucleotides outside the gene matches: 5. Written as DNA, the CDR3 is TGTGCCAGCAGGGCTAGCGGACTCACAGATACGCAGTATTTT. It translates to CASRASGLTDTQYF.

The rearrangement uses TRBV28 and TRBJ2-4; D perhaps matches TRBD2 (6 bases). There are 17 residues in the CDR3. Trimming removed 2 bases from V and 3 bases from J, with 17 bases in between. From germline, CDR1 is MDHEN and CDR2 SYDVKM. CDR3 nucleotide sequence: TGTGCCAGCAGTTTAACTGGCGGGGCCGCAGGCAAAAACATTCAGTACTTC. It specifies CASSLTGGAAGKNIQYF.

This clonotype was seen more than once but under ten times. V usage is TRBV18 and J usage is TRBJ2-7; D remains unclear. Trimming pared 5 bases from V and 5 bases from J, leaving 7 bases between. The germline gives CDR1 KGHSH, CDR2 LQKENI. This CDR3 spans 11 amino acids. The CDR3 region is CASSYMDEQYF. CDR3 coding DNA: TGTGCCAGCTCATACATGGACGAGCAGTACTTC.

The rearrangement uses TRBV9 and TRBJ2-3; no definite D call. V lost 6 bases to trimming and J lost 0 bases, with 14 bases between them. CDR3 size: 15 residues. CDR1 and CDR2 (germline): SGDLS, YYNGEE. Here the CDR3 reads CASNLGRESTDTQYF. CDR3 in DNA: TGTGCCAGCAATTTGGGCAGAGAAAGCACAGATACGCAGTATTTT.

The chain combines TRBV20-1 with TRBJ1-5; weak D call: TRBD1 (5 bases). V lost 6 bases, J lost 6 bases, and 15 bases lay in between. Germline CDR1 DFQATT, CDR2 SNEGSKA (reference sequence). This CDR3 is 13 amino acids long. In DNA, the CDR3 is TGCAGTGCGGGGGGGGGATCGGGTCAGCCCCAGCATTTT. Its protein is CSAGGGSGQPQHF.

There are a few counts of this clonotype. This sequence joins TRBV6-2 or TRBV6-3 and TRBJ1-1; tentatively, D is TRBD1 (5 bases). Trimming left V 5 bases short and J 4 bases short, with 11 bases between. There are 13 residues in the CDR3. Germline loops: CDR1 MNHEY, CDR2 SVGEGT. CDR3 residues: CASSAGGFTEAFF. The CDR3 nucleotides are TGTGCCAGCAGTGCGGGGGGTTTCACTGAAGCTTTCTTT.

As regards this clonotype: A much larger clone lies a single base off, so this may be a read error. The V and J genes are TRBV4-3 and TRBJ2-7; 8 nucleotides align to TRBD1. Germline V gene data show CDR1 as LGHNA and CDR2 as YSLEER. CDR3 size: 15 residues. The CDR3: CASSQDWQGAYAQYF. CDR3 sequence (DNA): TGCGCCAGCAGCCAAGATTGGCAGGGGGCCTACGCGCAGTACTTC.